This TCR beta chain was sequenced for a study of cytomegalovirus exposure and HLA in healthy donors. Study information: Inside one of the first data releases sat about 85 million unique TCRs taken from HLA-typed donors.

Remarks on this clone: Its antigen is not identified.

The PCR used 60 Vbeta and 13 Jbeta primers. Profiled with immunoSEQ multiplex PCR; TCRdb holds only in-frame clones, not every one. With some 120,000 clones in the sample, the ten largest clones hold more than 0.9%. Unmatched junction bases numbered 16, after V lost 5 bases and J lost 2 bases. The CDR3 extends over 19 amino acids. Germline loops: CDR1 SEHNR, CDR2 FQNEAQ (reference sequence). The study, taken as a whole, reports: When presence/absence was analysed, sequencing depth was taken to be roughly uniform across donors.

The source is a man between 18 and 29 years old in good health and CMV-seronegative. Sequenced material: PBMCs. The V and J genes are TRBV7-9 and TRBJ2-7, with TRBD2 matching over 12 bases. Here the CDR3 reads CASSGRRLAGVPVTYEQYF. In DNA form, the CDR3 reads TGTGCCAGCAGCGGGCGTCGACTAGCGGGAGTCCCTGTCACCTACGAGCAGTACTTC.